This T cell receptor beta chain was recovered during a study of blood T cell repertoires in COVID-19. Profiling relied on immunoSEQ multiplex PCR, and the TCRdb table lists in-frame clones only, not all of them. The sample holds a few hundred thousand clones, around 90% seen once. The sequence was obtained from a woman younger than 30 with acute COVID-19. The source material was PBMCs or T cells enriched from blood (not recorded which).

This chain's CDR3 is CASSAMAGNLMVQHF. CDR3 bases: TGTGCCAGCAGTGCAATGGCAGGGAATTTGATGGTCCAGCATTTT. V is TRBV2 and J is TRBJ1-5, with TRBD1 as a possible D gene (5 bases). Germline CDR1 and CDR2: SNHLY and FYNNEI. With 4 bases removed from V and 12 bases from J, the gap between germline ends came to 22 bases. The CDR3 totals 15 residues.